This entry describes one T cell receptor beta chain. The antigen is unknown. These data are taken from a study of cytomegalovirus exposure and HLA in healthy donors. In the study overall: It was reported in a later analysis that the 90 to 150 validation repertoires used the same platform as the approximately 650 first-cohort repertoires.

The data were produced by immunoSEQ multiplex PCR, yet TCRdb's version contains in-frame clones alone and is incomplete. Of about 73,000 clones in the sample, 85% to 95% were seen once. The donors belonged to the approximately 130-subject validation cohort, separate from the roughly 650-subject first cohort. The length of the CDR3 is 13 residues. The ends were cut back, 9 bases at V and 2 bases at J, with 10 bases in the middle. CDR1 and CDR2 from the germline V gene are LNHDA and SQIVND (reference sequence). The study, taken as a whole, reports: One later analysis, an examination of the 100 to 150 validation repertoires, found that first-cohort TCR clusters tended to co-occur in them. It was about 180 TCR beta chains that were listed as cytomegalovirus-associated.

The chain is built from TRBV19 and TRBJ2-2, with TRBD1 as a possible D gene (5 bases). The sequence was obtained from a man aged 18 to 29 in good health and CMV-seronegative. The specimen was PBMCs. The CDR3 protein is CASTGDNTGELFF. CDR3 bases: TGTGCCAGCACAGGAGACAACACCGGGGAGCTGTTTTTT.